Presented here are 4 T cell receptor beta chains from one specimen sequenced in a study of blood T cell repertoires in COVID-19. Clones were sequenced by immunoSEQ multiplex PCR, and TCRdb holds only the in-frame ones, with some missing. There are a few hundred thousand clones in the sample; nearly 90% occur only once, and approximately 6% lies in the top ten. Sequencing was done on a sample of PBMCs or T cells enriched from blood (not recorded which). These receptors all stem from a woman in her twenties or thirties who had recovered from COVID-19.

This CDR3 is CASSEGTADQPQHF. CDR3 DNA sequence: TGTGCCAGCAGTGAGGGGACAGCTGATCAGCCCCAGCATTTT. The V and J genes are TRBV6-1 and TRBJ1-5, with 7 bases that match TRBD1. Trimming cost V 3 bases and J 5 bases; bases outside gene matches: 4. The germline gives CDR1 MNHNS, CDR2 SASEGT. The CDR3 covers 14 residues.

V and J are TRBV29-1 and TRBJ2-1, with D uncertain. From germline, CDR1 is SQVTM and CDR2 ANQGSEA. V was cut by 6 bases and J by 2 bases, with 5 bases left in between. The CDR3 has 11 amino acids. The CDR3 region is CSVGAYNEQFF. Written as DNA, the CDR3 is TGCAGCGTCGGAGCCTACAATGAGCAGTTCTTC.

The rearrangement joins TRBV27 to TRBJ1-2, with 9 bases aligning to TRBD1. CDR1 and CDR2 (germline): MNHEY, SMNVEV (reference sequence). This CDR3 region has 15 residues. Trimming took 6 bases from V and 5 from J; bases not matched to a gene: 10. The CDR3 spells CASSSGTGFFYGYTF. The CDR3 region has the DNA TGTGCCAGCAGCTCCGGGACAGGGTTTTTTTATGGCTACACCTTC.

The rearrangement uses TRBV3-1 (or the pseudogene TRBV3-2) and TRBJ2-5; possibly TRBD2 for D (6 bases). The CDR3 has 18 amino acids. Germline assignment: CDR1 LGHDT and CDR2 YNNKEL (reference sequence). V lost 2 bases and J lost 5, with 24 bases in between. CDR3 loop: CASSQIRLAREKGETQYF. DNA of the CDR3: TGTGCCAGCAGCCAAATTCGGTTAGCTCGGGAGAAGGGGGAGACCCAGTACTTC.